The clone carrying this T cell receptor (beta chain) was picked up a small number of times. This sample was included in a study of blood T cell repertoires in COVID-19. V was shortened by 6 bases and J by 8 bases, with 15 bases between the two germline ends. CDR3 length: 13 amino acids. CDR1 is LGHDT, CDR2 YNNKEL, per germline (reference sequence). Clones were sequenced by immunoSEQ multiplex PCR, and TCRdb holds only the in-frame ones, with some missing. The sample includes a few hundred thousand clones, around 87% of them seen just once. The sequencing input was PBMCs or T cells enriched from blood (not recorded which). The chain links TRBV3-1 (or the pseudogene TRBV3-2) to TRBJ2-3, with D possibly being TRBD2 (5 bases). The receptor was isolated from a man in his forties in a cohort exposed to, infected with or recovered from COVID-19 (not recorded which). CDR3 in DNA: TGTGCCAGCAGTTTCCCCGGGAAGGGTACGCAGTATTTT. Encoded protein: CASSFPGKGTQYF.